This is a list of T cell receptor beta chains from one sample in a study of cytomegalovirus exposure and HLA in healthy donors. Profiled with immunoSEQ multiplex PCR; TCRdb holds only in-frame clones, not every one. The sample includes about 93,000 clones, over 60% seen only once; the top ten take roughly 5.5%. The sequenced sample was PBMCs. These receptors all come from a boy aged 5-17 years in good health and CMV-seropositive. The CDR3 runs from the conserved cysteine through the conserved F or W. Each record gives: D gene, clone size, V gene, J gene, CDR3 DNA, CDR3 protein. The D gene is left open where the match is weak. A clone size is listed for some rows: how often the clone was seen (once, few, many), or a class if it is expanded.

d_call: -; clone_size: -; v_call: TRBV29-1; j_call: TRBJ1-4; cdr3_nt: TGCAGCGTTGAACAGAATGAAAAACTGTTTTTT; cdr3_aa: CSVEQNEKLFF
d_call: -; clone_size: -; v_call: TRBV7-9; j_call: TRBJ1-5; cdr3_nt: TGTGCCAGCAGCTTACAGGCCGATCAGCCCCAGCATTTT; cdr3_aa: CASSLQADQPQHF
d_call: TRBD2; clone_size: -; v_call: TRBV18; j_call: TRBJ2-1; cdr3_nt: TGTGCCAGCTCACCACAGGTAGCGGGGGGTGTCAGTGAGCAGTTCTTC; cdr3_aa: CASSPQVAGGVSEQFF
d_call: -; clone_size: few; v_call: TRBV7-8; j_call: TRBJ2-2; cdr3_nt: TGTGCCAGCAGCTTAAATGCGGGCAGGAACACCGGGGAGCTGTTTTTT; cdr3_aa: CASSLNAGRNTGELFF
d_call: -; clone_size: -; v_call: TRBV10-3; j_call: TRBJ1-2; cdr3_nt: TGTGCCATCAGTGAGTCGATACAGGGCGGTGGCTACACCTTC; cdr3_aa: CAISESIQGGGYTF
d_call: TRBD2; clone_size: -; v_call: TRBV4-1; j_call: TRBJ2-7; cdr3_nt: TGCGCCAGCAGCCAAGATAGCGGGAAGGGGGGGATAGCCTACGAGCAGTACTTC; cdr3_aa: CASSQDSGKGGIAYEQYF
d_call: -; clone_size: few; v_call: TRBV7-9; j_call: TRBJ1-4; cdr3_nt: TGTGCCAGCACCCAAACTCGACAGGAGGAGGAAAAACTGTTTTTT; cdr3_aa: CASTQTRQEEEKLFF
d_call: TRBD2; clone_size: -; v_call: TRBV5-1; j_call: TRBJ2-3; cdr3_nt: TGCGCCAGCAGCACCGGACTAGCGGGGGGAGGCACAGATACGCAGTATTTT; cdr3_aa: CASSTGLAGGGTDTQYF
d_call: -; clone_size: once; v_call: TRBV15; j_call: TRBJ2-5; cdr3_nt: TGTGCCACCAGCGGACCGACTGGGAGATTGCCTAGTGGGCGGTCACAAGAGACCCAGTACTTC; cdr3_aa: CATSGPTGRLPSGRSQETQYF
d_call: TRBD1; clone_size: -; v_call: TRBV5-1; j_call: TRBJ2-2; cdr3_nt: TGCGCCAGCAGCTCCGGGACAGCGAACACCGGGGAGCTGTTTTTT; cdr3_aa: CASSSGTANTGELFF